The entry below gives a single T cell receptor (beta chain) sequence along with its context. The target antigen is unknown. Germline CDR1 SGHRS, CDR2 YFSETQ. Losses at the gene ends were 3 bases for V and 2 bases for J; bases not matched to a gene: 12. The CDR3 has 18 residues. The PCR had 60 Vbeta and 13 Jbeta primers. Using immunoSEQ multiplex PCR, the repertoire was profiled, and TCRdb retains in-frame clones only, with some absent. The sample carries about 50,000 clones, 77% recorded once. These data originate in a study of cytomegalovirus exposure and HLA in healthy donors. Study-wide points: The authors later found most CMV-associated TCR beta chains appeared HLA-restricted. Later examination showed HLA-associated TCR beta chains had greater clonal expansion than equally common others. The authors later found TCR association rates varying by HLA locus, with DRB1 most and HLA-C fewest.

The chain combines TRBV5-1 with TRBJ2-5; 11 positions agree with TRBD2. The clonotype originates from a woman in her thirties or forties in good health and CMV-seropositive. Sequenced sample: PBMCs. The CDR3 reads CASSSSSGGRWGQETQYF. The CDR3 bases are TGCGCCAGCAGCTCCTCTAGCGGGGGGCGATGGGGGCAAGAGACCCAGTACTTC.